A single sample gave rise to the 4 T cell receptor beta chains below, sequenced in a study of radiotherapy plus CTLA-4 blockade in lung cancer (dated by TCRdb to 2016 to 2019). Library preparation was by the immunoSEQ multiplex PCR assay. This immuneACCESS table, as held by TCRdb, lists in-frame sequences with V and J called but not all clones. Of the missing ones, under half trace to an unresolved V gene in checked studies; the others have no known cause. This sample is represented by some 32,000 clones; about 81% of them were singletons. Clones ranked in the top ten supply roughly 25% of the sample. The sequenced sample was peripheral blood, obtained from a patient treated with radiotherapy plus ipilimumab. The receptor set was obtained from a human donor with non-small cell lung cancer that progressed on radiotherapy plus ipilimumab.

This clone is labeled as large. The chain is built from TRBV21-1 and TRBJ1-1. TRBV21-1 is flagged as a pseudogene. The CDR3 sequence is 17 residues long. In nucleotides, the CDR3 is TGTGCCAGCAGCAAAGCGCAGGTCGGGGGGGCTAACACTGAAGCTTTCTTT. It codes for CASSKAQVGGANTEAFF.

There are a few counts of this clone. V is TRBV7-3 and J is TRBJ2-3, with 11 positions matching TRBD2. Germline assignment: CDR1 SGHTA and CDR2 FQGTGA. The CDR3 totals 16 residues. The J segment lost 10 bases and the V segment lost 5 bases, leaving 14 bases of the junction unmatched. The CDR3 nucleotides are TGTGCCAGCAGCGTGACTAGCGGGGTTAAAGGATCGGCGCAGTATTTT. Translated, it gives CASSVTSGVKGSAQYF.

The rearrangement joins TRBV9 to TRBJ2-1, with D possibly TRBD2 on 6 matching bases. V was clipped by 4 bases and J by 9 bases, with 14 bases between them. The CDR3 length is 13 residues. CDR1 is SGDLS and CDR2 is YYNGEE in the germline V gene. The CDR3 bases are TGTGCCAGCAGCTCTCCTAGCGTTGGTGAGCAGTTCTTC. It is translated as CASSSPSVGEQFF.

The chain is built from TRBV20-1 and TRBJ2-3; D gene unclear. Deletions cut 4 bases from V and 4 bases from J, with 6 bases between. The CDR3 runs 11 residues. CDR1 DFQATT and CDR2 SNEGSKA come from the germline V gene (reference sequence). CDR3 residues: CSANSPDTQYF. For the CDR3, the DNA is TGCAGTGCTAACTCCCCAGATACGCAGTATTTT.